The clone carrying this T cell receptor beta chain has just a few counts. Its target is not known. These data belong to a study of cytomegalovirus exposure and HLA in healthy donors. 60 Vbeta and 13 Jbeta primers were used in PCR. The data were produced by immunoSEQ multiplex PCR, yet TCRdb's version contains in-frame clones alone and is incomplete. The sample lists about 170,000 clones, approximately 70% occurring once. This CDR3 spans 15 amino acids. Deletions cut 3 bases from V and 7 bases from J, with 19 bases between. Germline V lookup: CDR1 SGHTA, CDR2 FQGTGA. Study results and caveats: Overall, approximately 150 TCR beta chains were annotated as cytomegalovirus-associated.

The chain uses TRBV7-3 and TRBJ2-7; TRBD2 might be the D (6 bases). Specimen: PBMCs. This receptor was identified in a man in his forties or fifties in good health and CMV-seropositive. DNA for the CDR3: TGTGCCAGCAGCTTCTTACCGGACTACCCGGGTGAGCAGTACTTC. Protein: CASSFLPDYPGEQYF.